The subject of this entry is one T cell receptor (beta chain). Its antigen remains unidentified. This table comes from immunoSEQ multiplex PCR, and its TCRdb copy is limited to in-frame clones, with some not included. This repertoire shows 2,000 to 3,000 clones, less than 30% found once; its top ten account for 20% to 25%. This sample is drawn from a study of T cells in localized non-small cell lung cancer. Regarding the study as a whole: Without multi-region sequencing, intratumor heterogeneity could not be excluded. Uninvolved adjacent lung showed peak T cell clonality, exceeding tumor.

CDR1 LNHDA and CDR2 SQIVND come from the germline V gene (reference sequence). This CDR3 is built from 17 residues. V lost 7 bases and J lost 4, with 20 bases in between. The rearrangement links TRBV19 to TRBJ2-6; the D call may be TRBD1 or TRBD2 (5 bases each). Material: normal lung tissue next to the tumor, obtained before any cancer treatment. The clonotype originates from a man aged 35-69 years with stage II squamous cell lung carcinoma. CDR3 sequence: CASNTDQRGGGANVLTF. The DNA of the CDR3 is TGTGCCAGTAACACCGACCAGAGGGGCGGAGGGGCCAACGTCCTGACTTTC.